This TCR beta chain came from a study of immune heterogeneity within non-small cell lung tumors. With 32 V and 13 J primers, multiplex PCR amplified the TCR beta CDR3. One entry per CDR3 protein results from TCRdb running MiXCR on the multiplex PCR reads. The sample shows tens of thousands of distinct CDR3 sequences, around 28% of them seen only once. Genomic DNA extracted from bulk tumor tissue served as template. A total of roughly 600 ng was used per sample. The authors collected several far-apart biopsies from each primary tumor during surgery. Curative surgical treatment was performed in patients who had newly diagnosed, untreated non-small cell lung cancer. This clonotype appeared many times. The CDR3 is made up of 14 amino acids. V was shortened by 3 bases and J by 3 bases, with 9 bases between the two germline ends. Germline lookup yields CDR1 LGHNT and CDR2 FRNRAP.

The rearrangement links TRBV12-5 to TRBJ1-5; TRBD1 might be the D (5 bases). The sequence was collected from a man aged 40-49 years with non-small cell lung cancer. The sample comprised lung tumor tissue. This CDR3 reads CASGFEGHNQPQHF. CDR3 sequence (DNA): TGTGCTAGTGGTTTCGAGGGGCACAATCAGCCCCAGCATTTT.